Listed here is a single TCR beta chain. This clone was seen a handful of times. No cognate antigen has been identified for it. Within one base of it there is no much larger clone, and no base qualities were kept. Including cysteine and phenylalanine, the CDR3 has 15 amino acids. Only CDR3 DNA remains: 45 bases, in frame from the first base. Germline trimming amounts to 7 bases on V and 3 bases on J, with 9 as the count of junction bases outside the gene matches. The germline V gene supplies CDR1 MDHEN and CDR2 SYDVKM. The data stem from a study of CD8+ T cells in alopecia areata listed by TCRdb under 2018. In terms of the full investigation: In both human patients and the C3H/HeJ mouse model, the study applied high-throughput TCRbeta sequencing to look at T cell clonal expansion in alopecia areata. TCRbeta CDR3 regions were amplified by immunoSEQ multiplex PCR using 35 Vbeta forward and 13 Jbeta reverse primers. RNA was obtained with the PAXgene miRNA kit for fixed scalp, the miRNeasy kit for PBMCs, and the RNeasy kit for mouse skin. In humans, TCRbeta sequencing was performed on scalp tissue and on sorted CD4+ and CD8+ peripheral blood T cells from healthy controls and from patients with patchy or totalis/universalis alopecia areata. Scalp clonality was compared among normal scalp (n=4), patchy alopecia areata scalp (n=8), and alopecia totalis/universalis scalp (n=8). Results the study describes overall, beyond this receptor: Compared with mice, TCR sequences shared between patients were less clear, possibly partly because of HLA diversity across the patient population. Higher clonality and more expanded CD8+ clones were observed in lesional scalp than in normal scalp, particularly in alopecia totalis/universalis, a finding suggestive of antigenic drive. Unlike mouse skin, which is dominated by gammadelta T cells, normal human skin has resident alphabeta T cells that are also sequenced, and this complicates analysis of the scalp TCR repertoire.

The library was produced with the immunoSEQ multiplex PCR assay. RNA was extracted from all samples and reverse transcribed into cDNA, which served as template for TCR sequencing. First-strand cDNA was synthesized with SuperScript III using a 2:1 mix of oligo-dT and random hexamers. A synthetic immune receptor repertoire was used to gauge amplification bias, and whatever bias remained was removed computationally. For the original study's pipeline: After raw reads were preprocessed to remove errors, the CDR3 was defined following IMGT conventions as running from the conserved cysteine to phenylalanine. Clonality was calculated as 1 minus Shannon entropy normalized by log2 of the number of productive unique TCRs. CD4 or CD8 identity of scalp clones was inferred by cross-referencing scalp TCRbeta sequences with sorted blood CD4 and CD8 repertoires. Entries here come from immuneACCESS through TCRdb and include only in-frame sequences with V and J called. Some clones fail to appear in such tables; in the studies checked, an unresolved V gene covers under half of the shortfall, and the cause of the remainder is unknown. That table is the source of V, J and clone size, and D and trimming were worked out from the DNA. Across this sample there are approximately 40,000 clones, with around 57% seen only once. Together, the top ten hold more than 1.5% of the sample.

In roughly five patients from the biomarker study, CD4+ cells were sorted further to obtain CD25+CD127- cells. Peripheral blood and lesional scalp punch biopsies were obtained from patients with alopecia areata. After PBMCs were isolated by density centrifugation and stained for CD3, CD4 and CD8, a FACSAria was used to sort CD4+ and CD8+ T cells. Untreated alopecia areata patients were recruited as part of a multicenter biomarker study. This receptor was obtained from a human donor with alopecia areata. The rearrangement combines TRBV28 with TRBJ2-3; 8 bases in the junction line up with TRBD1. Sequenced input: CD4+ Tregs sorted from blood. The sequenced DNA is TGTGCCAGCAACCCTCTCAGGGGGCGAACAGATACGCAGTATTTT. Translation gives CASNPLRGRTDTQYF.